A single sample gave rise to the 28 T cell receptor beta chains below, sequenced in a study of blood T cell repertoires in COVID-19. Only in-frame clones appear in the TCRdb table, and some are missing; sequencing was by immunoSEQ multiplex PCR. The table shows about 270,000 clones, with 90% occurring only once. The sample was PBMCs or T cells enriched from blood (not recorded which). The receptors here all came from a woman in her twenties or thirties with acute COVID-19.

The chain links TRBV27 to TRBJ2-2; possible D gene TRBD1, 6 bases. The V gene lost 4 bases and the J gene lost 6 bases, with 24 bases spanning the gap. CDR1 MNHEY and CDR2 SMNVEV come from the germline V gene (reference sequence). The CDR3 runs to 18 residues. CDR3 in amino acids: CASSSPTSGASKPGELFF. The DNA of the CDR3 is TGTGCCAGCAGTTCCCCGACTTCAGGGGCTTCAAAGCCCGGGGAGCTGTTTTTT.

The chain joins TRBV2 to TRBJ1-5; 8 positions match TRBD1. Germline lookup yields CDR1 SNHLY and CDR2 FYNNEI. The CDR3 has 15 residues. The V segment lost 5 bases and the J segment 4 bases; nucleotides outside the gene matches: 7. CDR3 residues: CASSRDRGTNQPQHF. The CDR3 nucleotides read TGTGCCAGCAGTCGCGACAGGGGTACGAATCAGCCCCAGCATTTT.

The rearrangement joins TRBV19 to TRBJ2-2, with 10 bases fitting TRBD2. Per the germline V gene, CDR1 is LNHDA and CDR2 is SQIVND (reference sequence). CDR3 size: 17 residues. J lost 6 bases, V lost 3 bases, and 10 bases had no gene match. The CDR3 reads CASSINLLAGVPGELFF. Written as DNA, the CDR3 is TGTGCCAGTAGTATCAATCTCCTAGCGGGAGTTCCCGGGGAGCTGTTTTTT.

CDR3 DNA: TGTGCCAGTAGTGTACAGGGAGGGCCCTACGAGCAGTACTTC. Protein product: CASSVQGGPYEQYF. The J gene is TRBJ2-7, the V gene TRBV19, with D perhaps matching TRBD2 (7 bases). V was pared by 5 bases and J by 2 bases, with 13 bases between. From germline, CDR1 is LNHDA and CDR2 SQIVND (reference sequence). CDR3 size: 14 residues.

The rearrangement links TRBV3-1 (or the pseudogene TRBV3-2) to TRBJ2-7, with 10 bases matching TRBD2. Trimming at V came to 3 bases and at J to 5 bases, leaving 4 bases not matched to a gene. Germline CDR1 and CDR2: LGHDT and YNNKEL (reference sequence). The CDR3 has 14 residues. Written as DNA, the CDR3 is TGTGCCAGCAGCCAGAGCGGGAGGGCCGACGAGCAGTACTTC. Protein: CASSQSGRADEQYF.

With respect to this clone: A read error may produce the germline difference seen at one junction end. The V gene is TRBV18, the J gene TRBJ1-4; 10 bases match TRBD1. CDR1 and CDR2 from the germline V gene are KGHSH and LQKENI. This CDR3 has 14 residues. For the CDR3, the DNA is TGTGCCAGCTCACCTCCTGGGACAGGGGCGCTCTTGGATTTT. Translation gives CASSPPGTGALLDF.

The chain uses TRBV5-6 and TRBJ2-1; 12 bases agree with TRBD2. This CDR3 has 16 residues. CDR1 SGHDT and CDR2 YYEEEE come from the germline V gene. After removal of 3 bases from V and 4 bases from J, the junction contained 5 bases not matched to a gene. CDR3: CASSSRLAGVYNEQFF. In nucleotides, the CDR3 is TGTGCCAGCAGCTCGAGACTAGCGGGAGTTTACAATGAGCAGTTCTTC.

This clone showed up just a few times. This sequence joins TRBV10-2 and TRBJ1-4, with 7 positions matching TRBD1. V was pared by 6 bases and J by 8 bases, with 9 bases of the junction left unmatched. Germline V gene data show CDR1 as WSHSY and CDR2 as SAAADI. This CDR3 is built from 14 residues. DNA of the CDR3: TGCGCCAGCAGCGACGGGACAGAATACGAAAAACTGTTTTTT. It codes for CASSDGTEYEKLFF.

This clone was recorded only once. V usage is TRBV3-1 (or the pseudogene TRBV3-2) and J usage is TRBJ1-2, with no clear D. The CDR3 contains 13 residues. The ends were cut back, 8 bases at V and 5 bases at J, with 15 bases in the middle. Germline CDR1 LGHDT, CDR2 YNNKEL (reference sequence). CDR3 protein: CASGPGSAYGYTF. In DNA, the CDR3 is TGTGCCAGCGGGCCGGGGAGTGCTTATGGCTACACCTTC.

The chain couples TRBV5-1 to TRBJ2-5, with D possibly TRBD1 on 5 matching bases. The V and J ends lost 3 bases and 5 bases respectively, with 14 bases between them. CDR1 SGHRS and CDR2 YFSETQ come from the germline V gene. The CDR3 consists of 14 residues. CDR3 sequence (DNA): TGCGCCAGCAGCTGGACCCAGGGCTACGAGACCCAGTACTTC. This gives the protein CASSWTQGYETQYF. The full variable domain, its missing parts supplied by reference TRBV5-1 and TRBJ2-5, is KAGVTQTPRYLIKTRGQQVTLSCSPISGHRSVSWYQQTPGQGLQFLFEYFSETQRNKGNFPGRFSGRQFSNSRSEMNVSTLELGDSALYLCASSWTQGYETQYFGPGTRLLVL.

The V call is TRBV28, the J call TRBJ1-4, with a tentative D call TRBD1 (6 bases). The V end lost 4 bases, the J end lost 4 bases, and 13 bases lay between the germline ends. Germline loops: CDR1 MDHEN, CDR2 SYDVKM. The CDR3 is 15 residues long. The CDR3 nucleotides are TGTGCCAGCAGTTCCGGGACAACGAGTAATGAAAAACTGTTTTTT. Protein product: CASSSGTTSNEKLFF.

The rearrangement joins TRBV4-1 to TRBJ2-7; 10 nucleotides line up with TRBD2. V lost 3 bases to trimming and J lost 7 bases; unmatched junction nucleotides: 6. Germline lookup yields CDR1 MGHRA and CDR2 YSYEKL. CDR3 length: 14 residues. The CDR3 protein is CASSQASGSREQYF. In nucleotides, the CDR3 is TGCGCCAGCAGCCAGGCTAGCGGGAGTCGGGAGCAGTACTTC.

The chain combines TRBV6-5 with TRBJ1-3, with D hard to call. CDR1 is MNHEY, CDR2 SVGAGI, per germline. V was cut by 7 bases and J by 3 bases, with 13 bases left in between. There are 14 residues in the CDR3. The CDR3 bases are TGTGCCAGCATAACGGGAAACCGTGGAAACACCATATATTTT. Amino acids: CASITGNRGNTIYF.

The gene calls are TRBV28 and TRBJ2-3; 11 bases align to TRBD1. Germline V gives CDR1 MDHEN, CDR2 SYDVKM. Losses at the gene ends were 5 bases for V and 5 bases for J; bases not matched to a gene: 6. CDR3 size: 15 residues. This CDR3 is CASSATGTGGDTQYF. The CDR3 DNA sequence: TGTGCCAGCAGTGCCACCGGGACAGGGGGAGATACGCAGTATTTT.

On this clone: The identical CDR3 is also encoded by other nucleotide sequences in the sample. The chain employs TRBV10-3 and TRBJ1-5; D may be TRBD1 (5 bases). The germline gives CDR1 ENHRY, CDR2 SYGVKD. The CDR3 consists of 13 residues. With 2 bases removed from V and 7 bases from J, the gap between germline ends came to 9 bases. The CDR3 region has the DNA TGTGCCATCAGTGAGAGTGGGGGGCAGCCCCAGCATTTT. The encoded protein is CAISESGGQPQHF.

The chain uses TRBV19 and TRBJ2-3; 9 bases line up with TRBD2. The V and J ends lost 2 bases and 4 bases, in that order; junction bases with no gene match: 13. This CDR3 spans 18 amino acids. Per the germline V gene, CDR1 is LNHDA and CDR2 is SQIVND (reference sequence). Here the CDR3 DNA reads TGTGCCAGTAGTATAAGGATAGGGACTAGCAAAGGGGCAGATACGCAGTATTTT. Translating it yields CASSIRIGTSKGADTQYF. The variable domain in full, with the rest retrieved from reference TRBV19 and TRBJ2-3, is DGGITQSPKYLFRKEGQNVTLSCEQNLNHDAMYWYRQDPGQGLRLIYYSQIVNDFQKGDIAEGYSVSREKKESFPLTVTSAQKNPTAFYLCASSIRIGTSKGADTQYFGPGTRLTVL.

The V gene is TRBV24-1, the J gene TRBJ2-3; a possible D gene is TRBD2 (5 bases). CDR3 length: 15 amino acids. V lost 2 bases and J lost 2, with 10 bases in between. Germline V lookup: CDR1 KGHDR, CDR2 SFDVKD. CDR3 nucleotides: TGTGCCACCAGTGATTCAGCGGAGGTCACAGATACGCAGTATTTT. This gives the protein CATSDSAEVTDTQYF.

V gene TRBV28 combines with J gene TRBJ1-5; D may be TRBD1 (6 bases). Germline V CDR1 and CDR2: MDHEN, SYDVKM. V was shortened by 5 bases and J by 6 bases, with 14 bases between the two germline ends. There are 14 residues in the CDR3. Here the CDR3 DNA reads TGTGCCAGCAGTCCCGGGGGGGCGAGTCAGCCCCAGCATTTT. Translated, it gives CASSPGGASQPQHF.

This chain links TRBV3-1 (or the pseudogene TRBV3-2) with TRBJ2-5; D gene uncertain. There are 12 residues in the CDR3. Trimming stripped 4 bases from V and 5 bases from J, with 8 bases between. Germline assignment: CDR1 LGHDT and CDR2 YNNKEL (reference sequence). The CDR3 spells CASSLNTETQYF. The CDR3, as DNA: TGTGCCAGCAGCCTTAACACGGAGACCCAGTACTTC.

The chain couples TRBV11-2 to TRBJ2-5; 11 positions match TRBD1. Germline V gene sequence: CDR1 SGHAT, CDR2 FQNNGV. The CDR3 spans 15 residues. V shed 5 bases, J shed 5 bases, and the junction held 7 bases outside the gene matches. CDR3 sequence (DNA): TGTGCCAGCAGCCACCGGACAGGGGGCTGGGAGACCCAGTACTTC. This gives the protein CASSHRTGGWETQYF.

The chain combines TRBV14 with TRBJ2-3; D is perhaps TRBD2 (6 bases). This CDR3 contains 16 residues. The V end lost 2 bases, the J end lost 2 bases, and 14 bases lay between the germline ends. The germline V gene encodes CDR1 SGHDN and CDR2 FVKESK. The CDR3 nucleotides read TGTGCCAGCAGCCAATTACTAGCTTCTTCCACAGATACGCAGTATTTT. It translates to CASSQLLASSTDTQYF.

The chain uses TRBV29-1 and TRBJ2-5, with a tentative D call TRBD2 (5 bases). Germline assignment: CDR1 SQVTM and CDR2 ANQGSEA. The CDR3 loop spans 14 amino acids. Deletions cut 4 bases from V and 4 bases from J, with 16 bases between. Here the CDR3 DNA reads TGCAGCGTTGCGCTAGCCGGAGCCCGAGAGACCCAGTACTTC. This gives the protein CSVALAGARETQYF.

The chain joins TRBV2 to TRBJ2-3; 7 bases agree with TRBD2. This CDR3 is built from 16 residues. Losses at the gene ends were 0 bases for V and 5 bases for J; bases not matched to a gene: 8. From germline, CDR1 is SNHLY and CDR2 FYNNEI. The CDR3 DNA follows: TGTGCCAGCAGTGAAGCGGTGATTGGCGGGAGAGATACGCAGTATTTT. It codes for CASSEAVIGGRDTQYF. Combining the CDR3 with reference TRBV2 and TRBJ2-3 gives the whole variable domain EPEVTQTPSHQVTQMGQEVILRCVPISNHLYFYWYRQILGQKVEFLVSFYNNEISEKSEIFDDQFSVERPDGSNFTLKIRSTKLEDSAMYFCASSEAVIGGRDTQYFGPGTRLTVL.

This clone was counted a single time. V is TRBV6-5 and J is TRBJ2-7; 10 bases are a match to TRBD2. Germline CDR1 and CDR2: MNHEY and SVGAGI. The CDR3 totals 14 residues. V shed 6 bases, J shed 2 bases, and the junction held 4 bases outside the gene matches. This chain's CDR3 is CASRRTSGTYEQYF. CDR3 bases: TGTGCCAGCAGGCGGACTAGCGGTACCTACGAGCAGTACTTC.

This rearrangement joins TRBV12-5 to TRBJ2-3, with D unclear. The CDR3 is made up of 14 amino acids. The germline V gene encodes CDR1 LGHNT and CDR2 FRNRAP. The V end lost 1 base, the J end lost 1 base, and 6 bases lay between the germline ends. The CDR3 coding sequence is TGTGCTAGTGGTTTGGACCGGGGCACAGATACGCAGTATTTT. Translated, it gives CASGLDRGTDTQYF.

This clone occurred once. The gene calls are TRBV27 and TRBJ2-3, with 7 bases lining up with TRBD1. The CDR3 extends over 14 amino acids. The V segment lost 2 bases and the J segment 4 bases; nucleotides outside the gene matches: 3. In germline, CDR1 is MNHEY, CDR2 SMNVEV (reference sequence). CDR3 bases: TGTGCCAGCAGTTTAGGCCAGGGGGCAGATACGCAGTATTTT. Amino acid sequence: CASSLGQGADTQYF.

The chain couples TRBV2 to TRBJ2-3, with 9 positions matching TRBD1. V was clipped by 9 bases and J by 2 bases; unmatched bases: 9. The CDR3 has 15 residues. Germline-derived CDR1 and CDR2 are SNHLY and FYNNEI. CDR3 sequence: CASLDGTGYTDTQYF. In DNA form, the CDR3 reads TGTGCCAGTCTTGACGGGACAGGGTACACAGATACGCAGTATTTT.

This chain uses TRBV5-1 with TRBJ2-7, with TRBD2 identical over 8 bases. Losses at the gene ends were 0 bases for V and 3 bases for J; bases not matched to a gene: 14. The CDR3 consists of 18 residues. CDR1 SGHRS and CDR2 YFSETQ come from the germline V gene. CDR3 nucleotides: TGCGCCAGCAGCTTGGAAGCTTTCGGGGCGGGAGGCTTCTACGAGCAGTACTTC. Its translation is CASSLEAFGAGGFYEQYF.